The sequence of this T cell receptor beta chain was determined in a study of blood T cells in healthy people across ages. Broader study findings: Measured against age, TCR beta diversity per million T cells decreased in a roughly linear manner.

Caucasian individuals from Russia who were healthy and aged about 6 to 90 acted as donors. V was pared by 1 base and J by 7 bases, with 8 bases between. CDR1 SGHTA and CDR2 FQGTGA come from the germline V gene. The CDR3 runs to 13 residues. This clonotype turned up a few times. Its antigen is not known. PCR was performed a second time for about 6 to 11 cycles using a sample-barcoded 5' primer and a J-beta primer mix. At least 2.5 million CDR3-containing paired-end reads were obtained per sample. TCRdb independently ran MiXCR on the 5' RACE reads; one entry per CDR3 protein. The sample has hundreds of thousands of distinct CDR3 sequences, over 45% seen once.

This TCR came from a woman aged 55-69 years in good health. What was sequenced was blood. The chain links TRBV7-3 to TRBJ1-5; a possible D gene is TRBD1 (6 bases). The CDR3 is CASSLNRGQPQHF. The CDR3 coding sequence is TGTGCCAGCAGCTTAAATAGGGGGCAGCCCCAGCATTTT.